The sample holds a few counts of the clone carrying this TCR beta chain. Its antigen is as yet unknown. This entry belongs to a study of CD8 T cells in ankylosing spondylitis. Notes on the study in general: In the blood and synovial fluid of reactive arthritis, some motif variants had been previously reported. Disease-linked clones proved CD8+ and comparatively uncommon in peripheral blood. Among TCR beta sequences, a motif of under 10 highly homologous variants appeared characteristic of ankylosing spondylitis blood.

CDR1 and CDR2 from the germline V gene are DFQATT and SNEGSKA (reference sequence). V dropped 6 bases and J dropped 3; count of bases not matched to a gene: 10. The CDR3 totals 14 residues. Library preparation for TCR beta used quantitative 5'-RACE with molecular barcodes. TCRdb ran MiXCR on the 5' RACE reads and lists one entry per CDR3 protein. The repertoire has 250,000 or so distinct CDR3 sequences, under 30% of them found once; the top ten carry 0.5% to 0.65%. The chain recombines TRBV20-1 with TRBJ2-7, with 8 bases lining up with TRBD1. Sequencing was performed on blood, either unsorted or a sorted T cell fraction (not recorded which). The receptor's source is a male donor with ankylosing spondylitis or in good health (not recorded which). The CDR3 coding sequence is TGCAGTGCCAGAAAACCGGGACAGGTCTACGAGCAGTACTTC. Amino acid sequence: CSARKPGQVYEQYF.